Reported below is one TCR beta chain. Naive CD8 isolation took CD45RO-negative cells positively selected for CCR7 and excluded terminally differentiated effector memory CD45RA+ cells. Donation came from healthy HIV-negative adults that had no recent acute infections or vaccinations. The data were obtained in a study of shared clonotypes between healthy human individuals. Per germline, CDR1 MDHEN and CDR2 SYDVKM. The trim removed 9 bases at V and 3 bases at J, leaving 10 bases unmatched. The CDR3 consists of 15 residues. Authors' data handling: Filtering differed because ImmunoSEQ produced junction-only sequences that carried no quality scores. Clones were read by immunoSEQ multiplex PCR, and TCRdb kept only the in-frame ones, dropping some. The V and J calls and clone size were taken over from that table, and D and trimming were inferred from the DNA. The sample lists about 2 million clones; about 94% were seen once.

This receptor was obtained from a man younger than 30 in good health. The rearrangement uses TRBV28 and TRBJ1-3, with TRBD1 matching over 8 bases. Sequencing was performed on naive CD8+ T cells sorted from blood. The CDR3 region has the DNA TGTGCCAGTGAACCCTACAGGGGGAGTGGAAACACCATATATTTT. Its protein product is CASEPYRGSGNTIYF.